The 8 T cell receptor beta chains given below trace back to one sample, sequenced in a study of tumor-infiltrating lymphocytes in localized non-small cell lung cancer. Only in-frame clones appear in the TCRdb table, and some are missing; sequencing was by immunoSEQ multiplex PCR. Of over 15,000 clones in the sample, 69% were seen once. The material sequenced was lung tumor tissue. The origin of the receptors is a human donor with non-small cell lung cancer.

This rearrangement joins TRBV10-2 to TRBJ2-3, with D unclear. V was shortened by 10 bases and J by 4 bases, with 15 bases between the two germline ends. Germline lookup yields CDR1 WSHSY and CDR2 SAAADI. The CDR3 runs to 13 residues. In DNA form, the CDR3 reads TGCGCCACCAAAGCCTCTAACGCAGATACGCAGTATTTT. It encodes CATKASNADTQYF.

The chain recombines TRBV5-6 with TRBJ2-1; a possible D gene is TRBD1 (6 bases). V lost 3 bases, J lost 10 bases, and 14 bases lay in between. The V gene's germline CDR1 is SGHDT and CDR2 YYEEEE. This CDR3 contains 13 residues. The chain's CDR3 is CASSSTGKSEQFF. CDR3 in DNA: TGTGCCAGCAGCTCAACAGGGAAAAGCGAGCAGTTCTTC. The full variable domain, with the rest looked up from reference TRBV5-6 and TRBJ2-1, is DAGVTQSPTHLIKTRGQQVTLRCSPKSGHDTVSWYQQALGQGPQFIFQYYEEEERQRGNFPDRFSGHQFPNYSSELNVNALLLGDSALYLCASSSTGKSEQFFGPGTRLTVL.

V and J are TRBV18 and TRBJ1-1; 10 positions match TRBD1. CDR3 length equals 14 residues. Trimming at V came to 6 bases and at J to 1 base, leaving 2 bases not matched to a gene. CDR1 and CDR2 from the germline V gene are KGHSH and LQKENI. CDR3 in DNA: TGTGCCAGCTCGCGGACAGGGGGGAACACTGAAGCTTTCTTT. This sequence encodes CASSRTGGNTEAFF.

Here the CDR3 reads CASSQGLRNYEQYF. The CDR3 DNA is TGTGCCAGCAGCCAAGGTCTCAGAAACTACGAGCAGTACTTC. The rearrangement links TRBV14 to TRBJ2-7; unclear D gene. Trimming cost V 1 base and J 3 bases, with 10 bases left between them. The CDR3 is 14 residues long. The V gene's germline CDR1 is SGHDN and CDR2 FVKESK. The full variable domain, completed using reference TRBV14 and TRBJ2-7, is EAGVTQFPSHSVIEKGQTVTLRCDPISGHDNLYWYRRVMGKEIKFLLHFVKESKQDESGMPNNRFLAERTGGTYSTLKVQPAELEDSGVYFCASSQGLRNYEQYFGPGTRLTVT.

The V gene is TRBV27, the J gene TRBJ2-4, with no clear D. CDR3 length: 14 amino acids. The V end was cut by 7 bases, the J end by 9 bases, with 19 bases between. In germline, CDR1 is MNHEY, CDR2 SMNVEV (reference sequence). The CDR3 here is CASTRVGEGSIQYF. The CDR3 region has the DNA TGTGCCAGCACAAGGGTTGGGGAAGGGTCCATTCAGTACTTC.

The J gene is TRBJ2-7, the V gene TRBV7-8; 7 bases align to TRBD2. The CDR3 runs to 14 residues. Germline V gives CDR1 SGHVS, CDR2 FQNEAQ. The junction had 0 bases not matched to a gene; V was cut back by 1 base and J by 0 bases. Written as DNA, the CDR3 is TGTGCCAGCAGCTTAGGACTAGCCTCCTACGAGCAGTACTTC. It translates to CASSLGLASYEQYF.

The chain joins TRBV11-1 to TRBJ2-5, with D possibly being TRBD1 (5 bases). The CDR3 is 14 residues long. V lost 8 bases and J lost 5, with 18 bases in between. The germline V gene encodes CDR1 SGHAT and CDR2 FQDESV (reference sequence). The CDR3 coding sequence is TGTGCCAGCTCCTGGGGCTATACCTCGGAGACCCAGTACTTC. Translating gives CASSWGYTSETQYF.

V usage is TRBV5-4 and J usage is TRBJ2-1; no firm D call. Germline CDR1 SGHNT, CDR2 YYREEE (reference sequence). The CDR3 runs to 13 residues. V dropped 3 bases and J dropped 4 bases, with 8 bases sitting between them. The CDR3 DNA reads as TGTGCCAGCAGCTCGGCCCAGTACAATGAGCAGTTCTTC. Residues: CASSSAQYNEQFF.